A selection of T cell receptor beta chains follows, all from one sample in a study of CD8 T cells in Susac syndrome. Using its own MiXCR run on the immunoSEQ multiplex PCR reads, TCRdb lists one record per CDR3 protein. The table records tens of thousands of distinct CDR3 sequences, about 96% of them present only once. The material sequenced was CD8+ T cells from PBMCs. These receptor sequences come from a human donor with Susac syndrome. Both conserved end residues are part of each CDR3. The order of the fields is V gene, clone size, D gene, J gene, CDR3 protein, CDR3 DNA. The D gene is left open where the match is weak. The size entry is marked missing in some rows and otherwise reads once, few, many or a size class.

TRBV13	NA	NA	TRBJ1-6	CASSPKREGYNSPLHF	TGTGCCAGCAGCCCCAAGAGGGAGGGCTACAATTCACCCCTCCACTTT
TRBV20-1	NA	TRBD1	TRBJ1-1	CRADRARSGEAFF	TGCAGGGCGGACAGGGCCCGTTCAGGTGAAGCTTTCTTT
TRBV27	NA	NA	TRBJ1-1	CASSPWRDGLDTEAFF	TGTGCCAGCAGTCCTTGGAGGGACGGGTTGGACACTGAAGCTTTCTTT
TRBV24-1	NA	NA	TRBJ2-3	CATSDPGAHTQYF	TGTGCCACCAGTGACCCAGGGGCACATACGCAGTATTTT
TRBV30	NA	TRBD1	TRBJ1-6	CAWMERQGLPLHF	TGTGCCTGGATGGAACGACAGGGCCTCCCCCTCCACTTT
TRBV30	NA	NA	TRBJ1-3	CAWSVRGRNTIYF	TGTGCCTGGAGTGTCAGGGGACGAAACACCATATATTTT
TRBV7-2	once	NA	TRBJ2-7	CASSLTDYEQYF	TGTGCCAGCAGCCTCACGGACTACGAGCAGTACTTC
TRBV5-1	NA	NA	TRBJ1-1	CASSLEGDNRAFF	TGCGCCAGCAGCTTGGAGGGGGATAATAGAGCTTTCTTT
TRBV6-2/TRBV6-3	NA	TRBD1	TRBJ2-6	CASSYLQGDSGANVLTF	TGTGCCAGCAGTTACCTACAGGGGGATTCTGGGGCCAACGTCCTGACTTTC
TRBV28	once	NA	TRBJ1-1	CASSWKWGEAFF	TGTGCCAGCAGTTGGAAGTGGGGTGAAGCTTTCTTT
TRBV20-1	NA	NA	TRBJ1-1	CSAPGRVNTEAFF	TGCAGTGCCCCGGGCAGGGTGAACACTGAAGCTTTCTTT
TRBV5-4	NA	NA	TRBJ1-1	CASSELPRDPANTEAFF	TGTGCCAGCAGCGAATTACCCCGGGACCCAGCGAACACTGAAGCTTTCTTT
TRBV7-8	NA	TRBD1	TRBJ1-1	CASSLGGQGSYGSEAFF	TGTGCCAGCAGCTTAGGAGGACAGGGGAGTTATGGATCTGAAGCTTTCTTT
TRBV29-1	few	NA	TRBJ2-7	CSVRPDLLSYEQYF	TGCAGCGTTCGTCCGGACCTCCTCTCCTACGAGCAGTACTTC
TRBV6-5	once	NA	TRBJ1-1	CASSYSTQGREAFF	TGTGCCAGCAGTTACTCGACTCAGGGGCGTGAAGCTTTCTTT
TRBV7-2	NA	NA	TRBJ2-1	CASTARDSYNEQFF	TGTGCCAGCACCGCTAGGGATTCCTACAATGAGCAGTTCTTC
TRBV5-1	NA	NA	TRBJ2-5	CASSSEGGTQYF	TGCGCCAGCAGCTCCGAGGGGGGGACCCAGTACTTC